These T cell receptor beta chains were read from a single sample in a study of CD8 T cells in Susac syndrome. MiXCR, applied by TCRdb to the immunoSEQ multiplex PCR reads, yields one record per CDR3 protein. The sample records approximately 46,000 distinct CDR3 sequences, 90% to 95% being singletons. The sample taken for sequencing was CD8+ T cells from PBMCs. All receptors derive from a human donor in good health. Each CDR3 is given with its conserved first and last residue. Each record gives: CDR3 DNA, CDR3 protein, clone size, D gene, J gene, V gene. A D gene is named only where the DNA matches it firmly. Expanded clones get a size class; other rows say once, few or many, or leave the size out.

DNA: TGCAGTGCTAGGCCTAGCGGGAGGGAATACGAGCAGTACTTC
CDR3: CSARPSGREYEQYF
size: .
D: TRBD2
J: TRBJ2-7
V: TRBV20-1

DNA: TGCGCCAGCAGCTTGGCCAAATACGAGCAGTTCTTC
CDR3: CASSLAKYEQFF
size: .
D: .
J: TRBJ2-1
V: TRBV5-1

DNA: TGTGCCAGCAGCCCCTCGTGGGAGCTGTTCTTC
CDR3: CASSPSWELFF
size: .
D: .
J: TRBJ2-1
V: TRBV14

DNA: TGTGCCAGCCAGACAGGATCCCTTGGCTACACCTTC
CDR3: CASQTGSLGYTF
size: .
D: .
J: TRBJ1-2
V: TRBV11-2

DNA: TGTGCCAGCAGAGAGGCGAGGACCGAGCAGTACTTC
CDR3: CASREARTEQYF
size: .
D: .
J: TRBJ2-7
V: TRBV7-2

DNA: TGCGCCAGCAGCCAAGGCACTAGCGGGAGGACAGATACGCAGTATTTT
CDR3: CASSQGTSGRTDTQYF
size: .
D: TRBD2
J: TRBJ2-3
V: TRBV4-3

DNA: TGTGCCAGCAGCGCCATCCTGAACACTGAAGCTTTCTTT
CDR3: CASSAILNTEAFF
size: .
D: .
J: TRBJ1-1
V: TRBV27

DNA: TGTGCCAGCAGTTACTGGAGCGGATCCAATGAGCAGTTCTTC
CDR3: CASSYWSGSNEQFF
size: .
D: .
J: TRBJ2-1
V: TRBV27

DNA: TGTGCCAGCAGTTTATTTAGAGGAAATCAGCCCCAGCATTTT
CDR3: CASSLFRGNQPQHF
size: .
D: .
J: TRBJ1-5
V: TRBV27

DNA: TGTGCCAGCTCACGATACACAGGGGTACGGGGCTACACCTTC
CDR3: CASSRYTGVRGYTF
size: .
D: TRBD1
J: TRBJ1-2
V: TRBV18

DNA: TGTGCCAGCTCACGCGGCGATAGCTCTGGAAACACCATATATTTT
CDR3: CASSRGDSSGNTIYF
size: .
D: .
J: TRBJ1-3
V: TRBV18

DNA: TGCGCCAGCAGCGCCGGACAGGGGACCCTCTCCTACGAGCAGTACTTC
CDR3: CASSAGQGTLSYEQYF
size: .
D: TRBD1
J: TRBJ2-7
V: TRBV5-1

DNA: TGTGCCAGCAGCCCGGCCTCGCCAAACACCGGGGAGCTGTTTTTT
CDR3: CASSPASPNTGELFF
size: .
D: .
J: TRBJ2-2
V: TRBV5-6

DNA: TGCGCCAGCAGCTTGGTGTTTATATCGGGACAGGGACAGGGAGACGGTCCAGAGCAGTACTTC
CDR3: CASSLVFISGQGQGDGPEQYF
size: .
D: TRBD1
J: TRBJ2-7
V: TRBV5-1

DNA: TGTGCCAGCAGGGGAGGGTATGACACTGAAGCTTTCTTT
CDR3: CASRGGYDTEAFF
size: .
D: .
J: TRBJ1-1
V: TRBV7-8

DNA: TGTGCCAGCAGCTGGACAGGGGGCGTAGGAAATCAGCCCCAGCATTTT
CDR3: CASSWTGGVGNQPQHF
size: .
D: TRBD1
J: TRBJ1-5
V: TRBV7-4

DNA: TGTGCCAGCAGCGCGACCGGGACAGGGGGCACCGGGGAGCTGTTTTTT
CDR3: CASSATGTGGTGELFF
size: .
D: TRBD1
J: TRBJ2-2
V: TRBV9

DNA: TGTGCCAGCAGCTTCCCCATTGAGGAGGGAGAGACCCAGTACTTC
CDR3: CASSFPIEEGETQYF
size: .
D: .
J: TRBJ2-5
V: TRBV7-9

DNA: TGTGCCAGCAGCTTTGCTGACGGCCACAAAGAAAAACTGTTTTTT
CDR3: CASSFADGHKEKLFF
size: .
D: .
J: TRBJ1-4
V: TRBV7-9

DNA: TGTGCCAGCAGCTTAGGGGGGCTCCCTCGGAATGAGCAGTTCTTC
CDR3: CASSLGGLPRNEQFF
size: .
D: .
J: TRBJ2-1
V: TRBV7-9

DNA: TGTGCCAGCAGCTTAGTTATCCCTGGGACCCTAACCTATGAGCAGTTCTTC
CDR3: CASSLVIPGTLTYEQFF
size: .
D: .
J: TRBJ2-1
V: TRBV7-8

DNA: TGTGCCAGCAGTACCGGGACTAGCGGGAGGGCTGAGCAGTTCTTC
CDR3: CASSTGTSGRAEQFF
size: .
D: TRBD2
J: TRBJ2-1
V: TRBV12-3/TRBV12-4

DNA: TGTGCCAGCAGCCCGAGTCCAGCCCGGCACAATGAGCAGTTCTTC
CDR3: CASSPSPARHNEQFF
size: .
D: .
J: TRBJ2-1
V: TRBV5-6

DNA: TGCGCCAGCAGCGTGATGACTAGCGGGACCTACGAGCAGTACTTC
CDR3: CASSVMTSGTYEQYF
size: .
D: TRBD2
J: TRBJ2-7
V: TRBV5-1

DNA: TGTGCCAGCAGCCGCACAGATACGCAGTATTTT
CDR3: CASSRTDTQYF
size: .
D: .
J: TRBJ2-3
V: TRBV7-9

DNA: TGCAGTGTTACGACCGGGACAGGGGGCAATTCACCCCTCCACTTT
CDR3: CSVTTGTGGNSPLHF
size: .
D: TRBD1
J: TRBJ1-6
V: TRBV20-1

DNA: TGTGCCTGGAGTGCGGGAGGGAACACTGAAGCTTTCTTT
CDR3: CAWSAGGNTEAFF
size: .
D: .
J: TRBJ1-1
V: TRBV30

DNA: TGTGCCAGCAGCAAAGGACCAGGGGCCTATCGGACTGGGGCCAACGTCCTGACTTTC
CDR3: CASSKGPGAYRTGANVLTF
size: .
D: .
J: TRBJ2-6
V: TRBV21-1

DNA: TGTGCCTGGAGTCCGCTGGGGGCCATATATTTT
CDR3: CAWSPLGAIYF
size: .
D: .
J: TRBJ1-3
V: TRBV30

DNA: TGTGCCAGCAGCTTATTGAGGGACAGGAGACTCGAGCAGTACTTC
CDR3: CASSLLRDRRLEQYF
size: .
D: TRBD1
J: TRBJ2-7
V: TRBV7-9

DNA: TGCAGTGCTAGAGAGGAAGGCGGGATGTTTGAGCAGTTCTTC
CDR3: CSAREEGGMFEQFF
size: .
D: .
J: TRBJ2-1
V: TRBV20-1

DNA: TGTGCCAGCAGTGACCACTCGGGGAACACTGAAGCTTTCTTT
CDR3: CASSDHSGNTEAFF
size: .
D: .
J: TRBJ1-1
V: TRBV2

DNA: TGTGCCAGCAGCCCGGACGGGGATACGCAGTATTTT
CDR3: CASSPDGDTQYF
size: .
D: .
J: TRBJ2-3
V: TRBV7-9

DNA: TGTGCCAGCAGCGTAGGGGATGGCATGGTGGACACTGAAGCTTTCTTT
CDR3: CASSVGDGMVDTEAFF
size: .
D: .
J: TRBJ1-1
V: TRBV7-9

DNA: TGTGCCAGCAGCCCGCTTGGGGGTAGCGAGCAGTACTTC
CDR3: CASSPLGGSEQYF
size: .
D: .
J: TRBJ2-7
V: TRBV7-6

DNA: TGTGCCAGCAGCTTAGCGGGGGACAGGATCGGCTACACCTTC
CDR3: CASSLAGDRIGYTF
size: .
D: TRBD1
J: TRBJ1-2
V: TRBV7-2

DNA: TGCAGCGTTGAAGATATAAGGACTCACGTAGAAGCTTTCTTT
CDR3: CSVEDIRTHVEAFF
size: .
D: .
J: TRBJ1-1
V: TRBV29-1

DNA: TGCAGCGTTGGGCGCTTAGGTGAAGAGACCCAGTACTTC
CDR3: CSVGRLGEETQYF
size: .
D: .
J: TRBJ2-5
V: TRBV29-1

DNA: TGTGCCTGGAGTCTTCCACACCTTTTACACTACGAGCAGTACTTC
CDR3: CAWSLPHLLHYEQYF
size: .
D: .
J: TRBJ2-7
V: TRBV30

DNA: TGTGCCAGTAGTATAGGGTTGGAGGGAGCTTTCTTT
CDR3: CASSIGLEGAFF
size: .
D: .
J: TRBJ1-1
V: TRBV19

DNA: TGTGCCAGCAGCTACCCTATGGGGGGGAGAGGGGACAATGAGCAGTTCTTC
CDR3: CASSYPMGGRGDNEQFF
size: .
D: TRBD2
J: TRBJ2-1
V: TRBV11-2

DNA: TGTGCCAGCAGCCAAGATTGGGGGCATGAGCAGTTCTTC
CDR3: CASSQDWGHEQFF
size: few
D: .
J: TRBJ2-1
V: TRBV3-1

DNA: TGTGCCAGCAGCCCCCCGGTCGGGGCGGATAGCTCCTACAATGAGCAGTTCTTC
CDR3: CASSPPVGADSSYNEQFF
size: .
D: .
J: TRBJ2-1
V: TRBV7-9

DNA: TGTGCCAGCAGCCCCTTCCGGGACACGGACACTGAAGCTTTCTTT
CDR3: CASSPFRDTDTEAFF
size: .
D: .
J: TRBJ1-1
V: TRBV9

DNA: TGCGCCAGCAGTGACCCAGCAGGGACAAAGAGGAATGAGCAGTTCTTC
CDR3: CASSDPAGTKRNEQFF
size: .
D: .
J: TRBJ2-1
V: TRBV10-2

DNA: TGTGCCAGCAGAGAGGACAGCCCCTACGAGCAGTACTTC
CDR3: CASREDSPYEQYF
size: .
D: .
J: TRBJ2-7
V: TRBV7-8

DNA: TGCGCCAGCAGCTCCCCAGACAGGGGATACACTGAAGCTTTCTTT
CDR3: CASSSPDRGYTEAFF
size: .
D: TRBD1
J: TRBJ1-1
V: TRBV5-1

DNA: TGTGCCAGCAGTCCCCCAGGGACAGGGTACGAGACCCAGTACTTC
CDR3: CASSPPGTGYETQYF
size: .
D: TRBD1
J: TRBJ2-5
V: TRBV27

DNA: TGTGCCAGCAGCTTCTTCCGGGACAGGGTCTCCGAGCAGTACTTC
CDR3: CASSFFRDRVSEQYF
size: .
D: TRBD1
J: TRBJ2-7
V: TRBV7-9

DNA: TGTGCCAGCAGCGACGCGGGGGGGATGGGACAGCCCCAGCATTTT
CDR3: CASSDAGGMGQPQHF
size: .
D: .
J: TRBJ1-5
V: TRBV11-2

DNA: TGTGCCAGCAGTTTTACAGGGGATTACGAGCAGTACTTC
CDR3: CASSFTGDYEQYF
size: .
D: TRBD1
J: TRBJ2-7
V: TRBV7-2

DNA: TGCAGCGTTGTAGGGCAGATCGATAGGATGAACACTGAAGCTTTCTTT
CDR3: CSVVGQIDRMNTEAFF
size: .
D: .
J: TRBJ1-1
V: TRBV29-1

DNA: TGTGCCAGCAGCTTAGCGGTGCAGATCATGAACACTGAAGCTTTCTTT
CDR3: CASSLAVQIMNTEAFF
size: .
D: .
J: TRBJ1-1
V: TRBV7-2

DNA: TGTGCCAGCAGCTTCGGGACACTGGGTGAAGCTTTCTTT
CDR3: CASSFGTLGEAFF
size: .
D: .
J: TRBJ1-1
V: TRBV7-9

DNA: TGTGCCAGCAGTTACACCCGGTATGGGGCGAACACCGGGGAGCTGTTTTTT
CDR3: CASSYTRYGANTGELFF
size: .
D: .
J: TRBJ2-2
V: TRBV6-5

DNA: TGTGCCAGCAGTCCTAACACCAGGACCTTGACTGAAAAACTGTTTTTT
CDR3: CASSPNTRTLTEKLFF
size: .
D: .
J: TRBJ1-4
V: TRBV3-1